These 6 T cell receptor beta chains were sequenced from one sample in a study of T cell responses to AZD1222 COVID-19 vaccine. The protocol was immunoSEQ multiplex PCR, while the TCRdb copy is restricted to in-frame clones and leaves out a portion. The data show about 140,000 clones, about 92% seen once. Here the sequenced sample was peripheral blood, taken 28 days after the second AZD1222 dose. The receptors derive from an adult who received the AZD1222 COVID-19 vaccine.

The CDR3 nucleotides read TGTGCCAGCAGCATAGAAGACCCCAGCATTGATGGCTACACCTTC. Translating it yields CASSIEDPSIDGYTF. This sequence joins TRBV9 and TRBJ1-2; D unclear. This CDR3 is built from 15 residues. V lost 4 bases and J lost 6, with 19 bases in between. Germline V gives CDR1 SGDLS, CDR2 YYNGEE.

This chain joins TRBV5-6 and TRBJ1-5; unclear D gene. The CDR3 is made up of 16 amino acids. V dropped 1 base and J dropped 0 bases, with 11 bases sitting between them. Germline loops: CDR1 SGHDT, CDR2 YYEEEE. The DNA of the CDR3 is TGTGCCAGCAGCTTGAGGCGGGAATATAGCAATCAGCCCCAGCATTTT. Its translation is CASSLRREYSNQPQHF. Full variable domain (rest looked up from reference TRBV5-6 and TRBJ1-5): DAGVTQSPTHLIKTRGQQVTLRCSPKSGHDTVSWYQQALGQGPQFIFQYYEEEERQRGNFPDRFSGHQFPNYSSELNVNALLLGDSALYLCASSLRREYSNQPQHFGDGTRLSIL.

This chain links TRBV7-2 with TRBJ1-6, with a possible D match to TRBD1 (5 bases). The CDR3 runs 14 residues. Germline assignment: CDR1 SGHTA and CDR2 FQGNSA. The V end lost 3 bases, the J end lost 6 bases, and 9 bases lay between the germline ends. For the CDR3, the DNA is TGTGCCAGCAGCTTGCGACAGCTTAATTCACCCCTCCACTTT. It yields the protein CASSLRQLNSPLHF.

V usage is TRBV4-1 and J usage is TRBJ1-1, with TRBD1 as a possible D gene (5 bases). The germline V gene has CDR1 MGHRA and CDR2 YSYEKL. Trimming stripped 4 bases from V and 11 bases from J, with 23 bases between. The CDR3 sequence is 15 residues long. The CDR3 protein is CASSPARDLGFLAFF. The DNA for the CDR3 is TGCGCCAGCAGCCCCGCCAGGGACCTCGGTTTCTTGGCTTTCTTT.

This chain connects TRBV28 to TRBJ1-1; D not resolved. The CDR3 sequence is 14 residues long. V lost 2 bases and J lost 1, with 8 bases in between. Per the germline V gene, CDR1 is MDHEN and CDR2 is SYDVKM. Here the CDR3 DNA reads TGTGCCAGCAGTTTAGTTAGGTCGAACACTGAAGCTTTCTTT. Its protein is CASSLVRSNTEAFF.

This clone was seen only once. The chain uses TRBV6-5 and TRBJ2-2; 7 bases agree with TRBD2. J gave up 1 base and V 7 bases, and 3 bases lay outside the gene matches. The CDR3 covers 14 residues. The germline V gene encodes CDR1 MNHEY and CDR2 SVGAGI. This chain's CDR3 is CASKTSENTGELFF. The DNA for the CDR3 is TGTGCCAGCAAAACTAGCGAGAACACCGGGGAGCTGTTTTTT.